This TCR beta chain is drawn from a study of PD-1 blockade in classical Hodgkin lymphoma. Relapse was seen in all patients after autologous stem cell transplantation, and brentuximab vedotin exposure was variable. Generated by immunoSEQ multiplex PCR, the TCRdb table keeps only in-frame clones and is missing some. The sample lists more than 45,000 clones, 75% to 95% occurring once. The TCR sequence derives from a human donor with classical Hodgkin lymphoma. The sample in question was peripheral blood mononuclear cells (PBMCs), obtained before the second cycle of nivolumab.

This chain's CDR3 is CASVPPGLAGYNEQFF. CDR3 DNA: TGTGCCAGCGTCCCCCCGGGACTAGCGGGGTACAATGAGCAGTTCTTC. The genes are TRBV27 and TRBJ2-1, with 13 nucleotides matching TRBD2. Germline-derived CDR1 and CDR2 are MNHEY and SMNVEV (reference sequence). This CDR3 region has 16 residues. V lost 8 bases, J lost 4 bases, and 8 bases stayed unmatched.